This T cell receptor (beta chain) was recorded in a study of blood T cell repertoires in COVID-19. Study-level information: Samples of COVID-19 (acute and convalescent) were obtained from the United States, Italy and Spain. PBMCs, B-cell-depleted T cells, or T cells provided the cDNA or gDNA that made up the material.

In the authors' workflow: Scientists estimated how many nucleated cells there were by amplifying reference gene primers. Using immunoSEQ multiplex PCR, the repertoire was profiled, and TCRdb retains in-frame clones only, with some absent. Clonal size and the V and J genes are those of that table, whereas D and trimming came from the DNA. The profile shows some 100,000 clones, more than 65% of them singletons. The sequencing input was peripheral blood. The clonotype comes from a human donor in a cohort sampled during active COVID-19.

The CDR3 bases are TGTGCCACCAGTGACCCGGGACAGCAAGAGACCCAGTACTTC. It codes for CATSDPGQQETQYF. The chain carries TRBV24-1 and TRBJ2-5; TRBD1 matches at 7 bases. After removal of 4 bases from V and 2 bases from J, the junction contained 3 bases not matched to a gene. The CDR3 has 14 amino acids. Germline CDR1 and CDR2: KGHDR and SFDVKD.